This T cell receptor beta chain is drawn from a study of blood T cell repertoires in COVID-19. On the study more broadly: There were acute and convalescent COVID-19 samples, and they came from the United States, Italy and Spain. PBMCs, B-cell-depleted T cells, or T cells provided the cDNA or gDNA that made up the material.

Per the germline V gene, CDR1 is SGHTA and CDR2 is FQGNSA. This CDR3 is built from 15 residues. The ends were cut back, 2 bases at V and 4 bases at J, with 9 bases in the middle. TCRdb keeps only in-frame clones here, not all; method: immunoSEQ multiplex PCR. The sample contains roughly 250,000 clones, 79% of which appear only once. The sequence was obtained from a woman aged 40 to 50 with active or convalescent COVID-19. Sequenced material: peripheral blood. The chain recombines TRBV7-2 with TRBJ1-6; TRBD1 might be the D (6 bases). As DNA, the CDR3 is TGTGCCAGCAGCTTACAGCAGGGGTATAATTCACCCCTCCACTTT. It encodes CASSLQQGYNSPLHF.